The present TCR beta chain was sequenced within a study of cytomegalovirus exposure and HLA in healthy donors. CDR1 is MNHNS and CDR2 is SASEGT in the germline V gene. This CDR3 spans 14 amino acids. Deletions cut 6 bases from V and 7 bases from J, with 15 bases between. The primer mix had 60 Vbeta and 13 Jbeta primers. Produced via immunoSEQ multiplex PCR; TCRdb's table is partial and in-frame only. The data show roughly 20,000 clones, about 80% seen once. Nobody recorded the CMV serostatus of this donor. The study's findings and limits: Later analysis placed DRB1 highest and HLA-C lowest in TCR association rates, which differed by HLA locus. Per published accounts, TCR beta sequences correctly predicted the HLA-A and HLA-B alleles of most subjects. Only CMV serostatus was available as immune exposure information.

Comment on this clone: Its target is unknown.

The clonotype was recovered from a human donor in good health. The sequenced sample was PBMCs. The V call is TRBV6-1, the J call TRBJ1-4; D is unclear. CDR3 in DNA: TGTGCCAGCAGGATGAGCGGACCGGGTGAAAAACTGTTTTTT. Translation: CASRMSGPGEKLFF.